This T cell receptor beta chain is drawn from a study of T cells in Graves' hyperthyroidism and ophthalmopathy. In the study overall: Staff took peripheral blood when the initial diagnosis was made, before any treatment began.

Using RNA transcripts as the source, TCR beta CDR3 regions were amplified. Researchers ran a first-round RT-PCR on the TCR CDR3 using the HTBI primer set. TCRdb reprocessed the multiplex PCR reads with MiXCR, giving one entry per CDR3 protein. The sample records around 200,000 distinct CDR3 sequences, about 17% being singletons. With 3 bases removed from V and 4 bases from J, the gap between germline ends came to 10 bases. CDR3 length equals 13 residues. Germline CDR1 and CDR2: DFQATT and SNEGSKA (reference sequence). This clonotype was seen at least ten times. Its antigen is not identified. Study-level findings and limits: Model output signaled ophthalmopathy a median around 6.9 months ahead of onset.

The receptor was derived from a woman aged 50 to 60 with Graves' hyperthyroidism. The chain employs TRBV20-1 and TRBJ1-5; D is unresolved. The sequencing input was blood. The CDR3 nucleotides read TGCAGTGCTAGGGGTAACCAGAATCAGCCCCAGCATTTT. Translation: CSARGNQNQPQHF.